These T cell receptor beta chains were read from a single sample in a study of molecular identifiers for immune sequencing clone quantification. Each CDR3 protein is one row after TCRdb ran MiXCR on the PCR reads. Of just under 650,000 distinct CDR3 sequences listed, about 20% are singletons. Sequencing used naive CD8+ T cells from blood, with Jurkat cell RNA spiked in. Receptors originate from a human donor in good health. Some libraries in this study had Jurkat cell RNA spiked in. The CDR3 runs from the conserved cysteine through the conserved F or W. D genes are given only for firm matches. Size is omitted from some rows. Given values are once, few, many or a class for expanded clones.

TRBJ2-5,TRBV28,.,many,CASRGQFETQYF,TGTGCCAGCAGAGGACAGTTTGAGACCCAGTACTTC
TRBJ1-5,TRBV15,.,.,CATSRVEQPQHF,TGTGCCACCAGCAGAGTGGAACAGCCCCAGCATTTT
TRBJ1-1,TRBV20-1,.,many,CSAPGKPGHNTEAFF,TGCAGTGCACCGGGCAAACCGGGACACAACACTGAAGCTTTCTTT
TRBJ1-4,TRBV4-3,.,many,CASSQGTGRFEKLFF,TGCGCCAGCAGCCAAGGTACAGGGCGTTTTGAAAAACTGTTTTTT
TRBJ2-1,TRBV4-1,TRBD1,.,CASSPRQGIYNEQFF,TGCGCCAGCAGCCCCCGACAGGGCATATACAATGAGCAGTTCTTC
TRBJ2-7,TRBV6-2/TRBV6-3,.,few,CASSYDLYYEQYF,TGTGCCAGCAGTTATGATCTTTACTACGAGCAGTACTTC
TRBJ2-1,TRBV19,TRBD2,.,CASSLALAGVVDAQFF,TGTGCCAGTAGTCTAGCCCTAGCGGGAGTCGTCGATGCGCAGTTCTTC
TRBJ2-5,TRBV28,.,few,CASRPPLEETQYF,TGTGCCAGCAGACCCCCCTTAGAAGAGACCCAGTACTTC
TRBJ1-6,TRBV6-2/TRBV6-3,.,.,CASSYLGVGNSPLHF,TGTGCCAGCAGTTACCTAGGGGTTGGTAATTCACCCCTCCACTTT
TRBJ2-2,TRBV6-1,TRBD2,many,CASSEGLAGVITGELFF,TGTGCCAGCAGTGAAGGACTAGCGGGAGTCATTACCGGGGAGCTGTTTTTT
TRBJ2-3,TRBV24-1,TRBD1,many,CATSDPSGTGQSTDTQYF,TGTGCCACCAGTGATCCGTCCGGGACAGGGCAATCCACAGATACGCAGTATTTT
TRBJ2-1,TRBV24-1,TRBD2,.,CATSDLGTSGSYNEQFF,TGTGCCACCAGTGATTTAGGGACTAGCGGGAGCTACAATGAGCAGTTCTTC
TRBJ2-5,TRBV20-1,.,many,CSATDRTYQETQYF,TGCAGTGCTACGGACAGAACGTACCAAGAGACCCAGTACTTC
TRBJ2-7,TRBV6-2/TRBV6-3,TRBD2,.,CASSYHRTSGRLTYEQYF,TGTGCCAGCAGTTACCATCGGACTAGCGGACGGCTGACCTACGAGCAGTACTTC
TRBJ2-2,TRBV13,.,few,CASSLRGIPGELFF,TGTGCCAGCAGCTTAAGGGGAATACCCGGGGAGCTGTTTTTT
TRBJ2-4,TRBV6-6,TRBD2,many,CASSYSTSGEKNIQYF,TGTGCCAGCAGTTACTCGACTAGCGGGGAGAAAAACATTCAGTACTTC
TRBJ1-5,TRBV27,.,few,CASSRGYGTNQPQHF,TGTGCCAGCAGTCGGGGATATGGGACCAATCAGCCCCAGCATTTT
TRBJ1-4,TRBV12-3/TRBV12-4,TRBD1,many,CASRDNRGGEKLFF,TGTGCCAGCAGGGACAACAGGGGGGGAGAAAAACTGTTTTTT
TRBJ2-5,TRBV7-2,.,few,CASSNKGRGTQETQYF,TGTGCCAGCAGCAACAAGGGACGGGGGACCCAAGAGACCCAGTACTTC
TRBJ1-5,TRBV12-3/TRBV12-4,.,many,CASSLAQGNQPQHF,TGTGCCAGCAGTTTAGCGCAGGGCAATCAGCCCCAGCATTTT
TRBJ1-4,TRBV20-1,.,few,CSARDLGLTGREKLFF,TGCAGTGCTAGAGATCTCGGTTTGACTGGACGTGAAAAACTGTTTTTT
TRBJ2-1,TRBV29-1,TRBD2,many,CSVEGLAGVDEQFF,TGCAGCGTTGAAGGTCTAGCGGGAGTGGATGAGCAGTTCTTC
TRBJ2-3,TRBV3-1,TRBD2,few,CASSQDPGSGGPDTQYF,TGTGCCAGCAGCCAAGATCCTGGTAGCGGGGGGCCGGATACGCAGTATTTT
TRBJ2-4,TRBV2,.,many,CASSETRQAAKNIQYF,TGTGCCAGCAGTGAAACGCGGCAAGCGGCCAAAAACATTCAGTACTTC
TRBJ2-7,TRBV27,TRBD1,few,CASSFGTGGPLTYEQYF,TGTGCCAGCAGTTTTGGGACAGGGGGTCCCCTCACTTACGAGCAGTACTTC
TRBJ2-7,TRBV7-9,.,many,CASSSREGLNEQYF,TGTGCCAGCAGCTCACGGGAAGGGTTGAACGAGCAGTACTTC
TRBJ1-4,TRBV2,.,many,CASSDLGSGEKLFF,TGTGCCAGCAGTGATTTGGGGTCCGGTGAAAAACTGTTTTTT
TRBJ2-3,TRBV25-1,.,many,CASSDLHLTDTQYF,TGTGCCAGCAGTGACCTCCACCTCACAGATACGCAGTATTTT
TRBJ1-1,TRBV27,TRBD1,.,CASSFRTGDMNTEAFF,TGTGCCAGCAGTTTCAGGACAGGGGATATGAACACTGAAGCTTTCTTT
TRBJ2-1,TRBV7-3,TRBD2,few,CASSLIGREGHLLYNEQFF,TGTGCCAGCAGCTTAATCGGGCGGGAGGGCCATCTTCTCTACAATGAGCAGTTCTTC
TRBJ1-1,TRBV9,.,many,CASSYLAGAEAFF,TGTGCCAGCAGCTACCTGGCGGGAGCTGAAGCTTTCTTT
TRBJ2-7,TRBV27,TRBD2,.,CASSLSSSGSHEQYF,TGTGCCAGCAGTTTATCGAGTAGCGGGAGTCACGAGCAGTACTTC
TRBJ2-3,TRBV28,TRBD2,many,CASTGRWTSGTDTQYF,TGTGCCAGCACCGGTCGATGGACTAGCGGCACAGATACGCAGTATTTT
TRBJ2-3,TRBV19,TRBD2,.,CASQRASGGQDTQYF,TGTGCCTCCCAGAGGGCTAGCGGGGGTCAGGATACGCAGTATTTT
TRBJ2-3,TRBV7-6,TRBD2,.,CASSFLRGGALTDMQYF,TGTGCCAGCAGCTTCCTCCGGGGGGGGGCGTTAACAGATATGCAGTATTTT
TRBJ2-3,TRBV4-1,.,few,CASSEPRRGGMDTQYF,TGTGCCAGCAGCGAGCCTCGGCGGGGAGGCATGGATACGCAGTATTTT
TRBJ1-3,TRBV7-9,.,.,CSSSSIGPEGNTIYF,TGTTCCAGCAGCTCCATCGGACCGGAAGGAAACACCATATATTTT
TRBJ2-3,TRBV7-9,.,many,CASSLVQATDTQYF,TGTGCCAGCAGCTTAGTCCAGGCCACAGATACGCAGTATTTT
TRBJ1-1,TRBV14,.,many,CASSRPTGEAFF,TGTGCCAGCAGCCGGCCCACGGGGGAAGCTTTCTTT
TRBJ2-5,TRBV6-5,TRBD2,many,CASSLAGGPGYQETQYF,TGTGCCAGCAGTCTAGCGGGAGGGCCGGGATACCAAGAGACCCAGTACTTC
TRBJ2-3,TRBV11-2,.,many,CASSAELGDTDTQYF,TGTGCCAGCAGCGCCGAGCTGGGTGACACAGATACGCAGTATTTT
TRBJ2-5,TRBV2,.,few,CASTGLGETQYF,TGTGCCAGCACCGGGTTGGGAGAGACCCAGTACTTC
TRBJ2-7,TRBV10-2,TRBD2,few,CASLASGGTQNEQYF,TGCGCCAGCTTGGCTAGCGGGGGGACCCAGAACGAGCAGTACTTC